This T cell receptor (beta chain) appears in the sequencing data of a study of blood T cell repertoires in COVID-19. Across the whole study: In each case, the material was cDNA or gDNA derived from T cells, B-cell-depleted T cells, or PBMCs.

Generated by immunoSEQ multiplex PCR, the TCRdb table keeps only in-frame clones and is missing some. The top ten clones hold approximately 2.8% of a sample with roughly 200,000 clones, less than 90% of them seen once. CDR3 length equals 15 residues. Germline lookup yields CDR1 LGHDT and CDR2 YNNKEL (reference sequence). With V trimmed by 5 bases and J by 6 bases, 9 bases remained unmatched. The chain couples TRBV3-1 (or the pseudogene TRBV3-2) to TRBJ2-2; TRBD2 matches 7 bases. The origin of this receptor is a woman aged 45-65 years in a cohort exposed to, infected with or recovered from COVID-19 (not recorded which). What was sequenced was PBMCs or T cells enriched from blood (not recorded which). DNA for the CDR3: TGTGCCAGCAGCGGTCGGACTAGTTTCCCCGGGGAGCTGTTTTTT. It specifies CASSGRTSFPGELFF.